The rows below give T cell receptor beta chains drawn from one sample of a study of OX40 agonist ivuxolimab in advanced cancers. Libraries were prepared by immunoSEQ multiplex PCR; TCRdb keeps only in-frame clonotypes and omits some of them. This sample has 40,000 to 60,000 clones, with around 90% found just once. Sequenced material: CD4+ or CD8+ T cells sorted from blood, taken in a trial of the OX40 agonist ivuxolimab. Source of these receptors: an adult with an advanced solid tumor such as melanoma, head and neck, liver or kidney cancer. Each CDR3 is given with its conserved first and last residue. D genes are given only for firm matches. The size of a clone is reported for some rows only, either as once, few or many, or as a class for expanded clones.

TRBD1,.,TRBJ2-1,TRBV5-5,CASSTGQDNEQFF,TGTGCCAGCAGCACGGGACAGGACAATGAGCAGTTCTTC
.,.,TRBJ1-2,TRBV7-9,CASRSQGADYGYTF,TGTGCCAGCAGATCTCAGGGTGCGGACTATGGCTACACCTTC
.,.,TRBJ2-3,TRBV19,CASSIGLSTDTQYF,TGTGCCAGTAGTATCGGCCTAAGCACAGATACGCAGTATTTT
.,.,TRBJ1-1,TRBV4-1,CASSQHVGTNTEAFF,TGCGCCAGCAGCCAGCATGTGGGGACAAACACTGAAGCTTTCTTT
.,once,TRBJ1-1,TRBV5-4,CASSPEGRNEAFF,TGTGCCAGCAGCCCAGAGGGTAGGAATGAAGCTTTCTTT
.,.,TRBJ2-1,TRBV9,CASSVDGNEQFF,TGTGCCAGCAGCGTAGATGGGAATGAGCAGTTCTTC
.,few,TRBJ1-5,TRBV9,CASSDREGQPQHF,TGTGCCAGCAGCGACAGGGAGGGTCAGCCCCAGCATTTT
.,.,TRBJ1-5,TRBV28,CASSLLGRSQPQHF,TGTGCCAGCAGTTTATTGGGCAGATCCCAGCCCCAGCATTTT
.,.,TRBJ1-4,TRBV6-5,CASRTGGKLFF,TGTGCCAGCAGGACCGGGGGAAAACTGTTTTTT
.,.,TRBJ1-3,TRBV7-9,CASRARQDNSGNTIYF,TGTGCCAGCAGAGCGCGACAGGACAACTCTGGAAACACCATATATTTT
.,.,TRBJ2-2,TRBV13,CASSFTGELFF,TGTGCCAGCAGCTTTACCGGGGAGCTGTTTTTT
TRBD1,.,TRBJ1-2,TRBV6-4,CASSEWGGGGYGYTF,TGTGCCAGCAGTGAATGGGGAGGGGGCGGATACGGCTACACCTTC
.,.,TRBJ1-1,TRBV4-1,CASSQAIVEPTEAFF,TGCGCCAGCAGCCAAGCAATAGTAGAACCGACTGAAGCTTTCTTT
.,.,TRBJ2-1,TRBV14,CASSQGDRSYNEQFF,TGTGCCAGCAGCCAGGGAGACAGGTCCTACAATGAGCAGTTCTTC
.,.,TRBJ2-1,TRBV7-3,CASSLGTFGYNEQFF,TGTGCCAGCAGCTTAGGTACTTTCGGGTACAATGAGCAGTTCTTC
TRBD1,.,TRBJ1-5,TRBV6-5,CASSRTGGYQPQHF,TGTGCCAGCAGTCGGACAGGGGGATATCAGCCCCAGCATTTT
.,.,TRBJ2-3,TRBV6-6,CASTVLGHPDTQYF,TGTGCCAGCACCGTACTCGGGCACCCAGATACGCAGTATTTT
TRBD1,.,TRBJ1-1,TRBV7-9,CASSYVTGGRDTEAFF,TGTGCCAGCAGCTACGTGACAGGGGGCCGCGACACTGAAGCTTTCTTT
.,.,TRBJ2-5,TRBV5-6,CASSPQSSETQYF,TGTGCCAGCAGCCCCCAGAGTTCAGAGACCCAGTACTTC
TRBD1,few,TRBJ2-7,TRBV7-9,CASSSATGTEDEQYF,TGTGCCAGCAGCTCGGCGACCGGGACAGAGGACGAGCAGTACTTC
.,.,TRBJ1-1,TRBV27,CASSLTGNTEAFF,TGTGCCAGCAGTTTGACCGGGAACACTGAAGCTTTCTTT
TRBD1,.,TRBJ1-2,TRBV5-1,CASSFRDRANYGYTF,TGCGCCAGCAGCTTCCGGGACAGGGCTAACTATGGCTACACCTTC
TRBD2,.,TRBJ2-3,TRBV27,CASSALTSGGTDTQYF,TGTGCCAGCAGCGCTCTTACTAGCGGGGGGACAGATACGCAGTATTTT
.,.,TRBJ1-1,TRBV27,CASSPSAGRVRTEAFF,TGTGCCAGCAGTCCCTCCGCAGGGCGGGTGAGGACTGAAGCTTTCTTT